A single sample is the source of the 15 T cell receptor beta chains below, sequenced in a study of T-cell reconstitution after alpha-beta-depleted transplantation in children. Unique molecular identifiers were used in preparing the TCRbeta library. One entry per CDR3 protein results from TCRdb running MiXCR on the PCR reads. The table has 80,000 to 95,000 distinct CDR3 sequences, 7.5% to 9.5% seen once. Sequenced material: PBMCs from the stem cell graft donor, taken from the stem cell graft. These receptors all stem from a human donor who donated a stem cell graft to a child with congenital amegakaryocytic thrombocytopenia.

This clonotype was seen repeatedly, ten times or more. The CDR3 loop reads CASSLPTTDTQYF. The CDR3 nucleotides are TGTGCCAGCAGCCTCCCTACCACAGATACGCAGTATTTT. The chain couples TRBV7-2 to TRBJ2-3; the D is unclear. The ends were cut back, 5 bases at V and 2 bases at J, with 8 bases in the middle. In germline, CDR1 is SGHTA, CDR2 FQGNSA. This CDR3 spans 13 amino acids. Full variable domain (remainder filled in from reference TRBV7-2 and TRBJ2-3): GAGVSQSPSNKVTEKGKDVELRCDPISGHTALYWYRQSLGQGLEFLIYFQGNSAPDKSGLPSDRFSAERTGGSVSTLTIQRTQQEDSAVYLCASSLPTTDTQYFGPGTRLTVL.

The chain uses TRBV6-1 and TRBJ2-1; D perhaps matches TRBD2 (6 bases). CDR1 is MNHNS and CDR2 is SASEGT in the germline V gene. This CDR3 is built from 14 residues. V was shortened by 2 bases and J by 10 bases, with 15 bases between the two germline ends. The CDR3 spells CASSEWGEEGEQFF. DNA of the CDR3: TGTGCCAGCAGTGAATGGGGGGAGGAAGGGGAGCAGTTCTTC.

This clonotype has a handful of counts. The V and J genes are TRBV5-5 and TRBJ2-2; 7 bases agree with TRBD2. The V gene's germline CDR1 is SGHKS and CDR2 YYEKEE (reference sequence). Trimming at V came to 6 bases and at J to 2 bases, leaving 10 bases not matched to a gene. CDR3 length: 16 amino acids. CDR3 DNA: TGTGCCAGCACCGCTCGGCGGGGGACCAACACCGGGGAGCTGTTTTTT. Translation gives CASTARRGTNTGELFF.

This clonotype was observed at least ten times. The chain employs TRBV5-1 and TRBJ2-5; TRBD1 or TRBD2 may be the D gene (5 bases each). V was clipped by 3 bases and J by 4 bases, with 13 bases between them. This CDR3 spans 14 amino acids. Germline CDR1 and CDR2: SGHRS and YFSETQ. The CDR3, as DNA: TGCGCCAGCAGCTCCGGGACCTTCGGAGAGACCCAGTACTTC. Translating gives CASSSGTFGETQYF.

The gene calls are TRBV30 and TRBJ2-5; 11 nucleotides align to TRBD2. Looked up from germline, CDR1 is GTSNPN and CDR2 is SVGIG (reference sequence). This CDR3 is 12 amino acids long. The V and J ends lost 1 base and 9 bases, in that order; junction bases with no gene match: 1. This chain's CDR3 is CAWSGTSGSQYF. The CDR3, as DNA: TGTGCCTGGAGTGGGACTAGCGGGTCCCAGTACTTC.

This chain uses TRBV10-3 with TRBJ2-5, with 10 positions matching TRBD1. V dropped 4 bases and J dropped 5; count of bases not matched to a gene: 16. This CDR3 contains 18 residues. Per the germline V gene, CDR1 is ENHRY and CDR2 is SYGVKD. The CDR3: CAISVGGTGADQRETQYF. The CDR3 DNA reads as TGTGCCATCAGTGTAGGCGGGACAGGGGCCGACCAAAGGGAGACCCAGTACTTC.

The V gene is TRBV18, the J gene TRBJ2-5, with D hard to call. The CDR3 length is 12 residues. Trimming removed 1 base at V and 3 bases at J, with 3 bases between. Germline assignment: CDR1 KGHSH and CDR2 LQKENI. The CDR3 sequence: CASSPQEETQYF. The CDR3 nucleotides read TGTGCCAGCTCACCACAAGAAGAGACCCAGTACTTC.

This clonotype appeared many times. The chain has TRBV4-1 and TRBJ2-3; 7 bases line up with TRBD2. The CDR3 runs 15 residues. Trimming cost V 4 bases and J 0 bases; bases outside gene matches: 4. In germline, CDR1 is MGHRA, CDR2 YSYEKL. The CDR3, as DNA: TGCGCCAGCAGCCGGTGGGGGGGGAGCACAGATACGCAGTATTTT. This codes for CASSRWGGSTDTQYF.

A note on this clonotype: A read error may explain this, as a much larger clone is one base away. The DNA is omitted, as the CDR3 cannot be located on it reliably, and the CDR3 follows TCRdb's listing. The chain joins TRBV28 to TRBJ2-6. The CDR3 has 14 residues if both end residues are counted. Per germline, CDR1 MDHEN and CDR2 SYDVKM. The CDR3 reads CASSFGSGANVLSF.

This clonotype appeared many times. The chain joins TRBV20-1 to TRBJ2-1, with TRBD2 identical over 9 bases. Germline CDR1 DFQATT, CDR2 SNEGSKA (reference sequence). The CDR3 has 14 amino acids. V lost 1 base to trimming and J lost 7 bases; unmatched junction nucleotides: 5. CDR3 nucleotide sequence: TGCAGTGCTAGAGCAGTAGCGGGAGATAATGAGCAGTTCTTC. The encoded protein is CSARAVAGDNEQFF.

Many counts were recorded for this clonotype. This chain links TRBV15 with TRBJ2-3; 9 nucleotides agree with TRBD2. Germline assignment: CDR1 LNHNV and CDR2 YYDKDF (reference sequence). V shed 1 base, J shed 4 bases, and the junction held 6 bases outside the gene matches. The CDR3 extends over 16 amino acids. CDR3 in DNA: TGTGCCACCAGCAGAGTGGCGGGGGGGTATTCAGATACGCAGTATTTT. The encoded protein is CATSRVAGGYSDTQYF.

At least ten counts were recorded for this clonotype. This chain joins TRBV24-1 and TRBJ1-2; D gene uncertain. Germline CDR1 reads KGHDR; CDR2 reads SFDVKD. The V end was cut by 2 bases, the J end by 4 bases, with 7 bases between. The CDR3 is made up of 13 amino acids. This CDR3 is CATSDSAVYGYTF. The CDR3 nucleotides are TGTGCCACCAGTGATTCCGCGGTCTATGGCTACACCTTC.

At least ten counts were recorded for this clonotype. The chain combines TRBV2 with TRBJ2-3, with 11 bases matching TRBD2. Germline CDR1 and CDR2: SNHLY and FYNNEI. This CDR3 has 16 residues. With 7 bases clipped from V and 11 bases from J, the junction kept 17 bases outside the gene matches. The CDR3 DNA follows: TGTGCCAGCACGGAAACTAGCGGGGGACCACCTGAGAAGCAGTATTTT. This translates into CASTETSGGPPEKQYF.

This clonotype occurred many times. This rearrangement joins TRBV20-1 to TRBJ2-2, with 12 bases that match TRBD2. V lost 6 bases to trimming and J lost 4 bases; unmatched junction nucleotides: 12. This CDR3 region has 17 residues. CDR1 DFQATT and CDR2 SNEGSKA come from the germline V gene (reference sequence). This CDR3 reads CSALAGGSRYGTGELFF. The CDR3 DNA follows: TGCAGTGCGCTAGCGGGGGGGTCGCGGTATGGCACCGGGGAGCTGTTTTTT.

This clonotype has a handful of counts. The chain carries TRBV5-1 and TRBJ2-7; D is possibly TRBD2 (6 bases). The CDR3 covers 15 residues. CDR1 is SGHRS and CDR2 is YFSETQ in the germline V gene. Trimming left V 0 bases short and J 2 bases short, with 12 bases between. CDR3 amino acids: CASSLDGSTAYEQYF. CDR3 DNA: TGCGCCAGCAGCTTGGACGGGAGCACCGCCTACGAGCAGTACTTC.